This TCR beta chain was found in a study of blood T cell repertoires in COVID-19. Background on the study: PBMCs, B-cell-depleted T cells, or T cells provided the cDNA or gDNA that made up the material.

Participants were aged 18 to 89 years, lived in under 25 US areas, and enrolled virtually. All recovered Cohort 3 donors got two negative PCRs, got clearance, or saw symptom resolution. The CDR3 is 17 residues long. The J segment lost 5 bases and the V segment lost 0 bases, leaving 11 bases of the junction unmatched. Germline loops: CDR1 KGHDR, CDR2 SFDVKD. Under the authors' procedure: How many nucleated cells were present was estimated from reference gene primer amplification. Profiling relied on immunoSEQ multiplex PCR, and the TCRdb table lists in-frame clones only, not all of them. The DNA gave D and trimming, while V, J and clone size come from that table. This repertoire shows fewer than 500,000 clones, roughly nine tenths found once; its top ten account for 1.1%.

The genes are TRBV24-1 and TRBJ2-5, with 7 bases matching TRBD2. This clonotype was sampled from a man aged 25-40 years who had recovered from COVID-19. Material for sequencing was PBMCs or T cells enriched from blood (not recorded which). The CDR3 nucleotides are TGTGCCACCAGTGATTTGATGTCCGGGACTACAGTGGAGACCCAGTACTTC. Translating gives CATSDLMSGTTVETQYF.